One and the same sample provided the 10 T cell receptor beta chains below, sequenced in a study of T cell responses to AZD1222 COVID-19 vaccine. Clones were read by immunoSEQ multiplex PCR, and TCRdb kept only the in-frame ones, dropping some. The sample shows approximately 150,000 clones, approximately 90% of them seen only once. The specimen comprised peripheral blood, sampled 28 days after the second AZD1222 dose. All receptors come from an adult who received the AZD1222 COVID-19 vaccine.

V gene TRBV7-9 combines with J gene TRBJ2-4, with D possibly matching TRBD1 (5 bases). V was cut by 4 bases and J by 7 bases, with 11 bases left in between. CDR1 and CDR2 (germline): SEHNR, FQNEAQ (reference sequence). This CDR3 has 13 amino acids. The CDR3 loop reads CASSYGQGNIQYF. CDR3 in DNA: TGTGCCAGCAGCTACGGACAAGGGAACATTCAGTACTTC.

This CDR3 reads CASSVVGRASGNTIYF. The CDR3 nucleotides read TGTGCCAGCAGCGTAGTTGGACGGGCCTCTGGAAACACCATATATTTT. The chain employs TRBV9 and TRBJ1-3; D gene ambiguous. With 0 bases removed from V and 0 bases from J, the gap between germline ends came to 10 bases. This CDR3 has 16 amino acids. Germline V gives CDR1 SGDLS, CDR2 YYNGEE.

V is TRBV1 and J is TRBJ2-2; the table's TRBD2 call for D was not verified on the DNA. TRBV1 is a pseudogene. The CDR3 has 16 residues. The chain's CDR3 is CTSRALAGGPTGELFF. CDR3 bases: TGCACCAGCAGGGCTCTAGCGGGAGGGCCCACCGGGGAGCTGTTTTTT.

The chain employs TRBV12-3 or TRBV12-4 and TRBJ1-1; unclear D gene. V lost 4 bases, J lost 7 bases, and 7 bases lay in between. This CDR3 comprises 11 residues. The CDR3 sequence: CASSYAREAFF. CDR3 DNA: TGTGCCAGCAGTTACGCCCGTGAAGCTTTCTTT.

As regards this clone: Different DNA sequences within this sample yield the same CDR3. The CDR3 region has the DNA TGTGCCAGCTCCCCCGGTCCCGGGACCGGGGAGCTGTTTTTT. Its protein product is CASSPGPGTGELFF. The chain uses TRBV18 and TRBJ2-2; D gene ambiguous. This CDR3 is built from 14 residues. From germline, CDR1 is KGHSH and CDR2 LQKENI. V gave up 6 bases and J gave up 5 bases, with 13 bases separating them.

The V and J genes are TRBV9 and TRBJ1-1, with D maybe TRBD1 (5 bases). Germline V lookup: CDR1 SGDLS, CDR2 YYNGEE. The CDR3 is 13 residues long. Trimming cost V 0 bases and J 6 bases, with 9 bases left between them. The CDR3 is CASSVATGAEAFF. The CDR3 region has the DNA TGTGCCAGCAGCGTAGCCACGGGGGCTGAAGCTTTCTTT. Supplemented by reference TRBV9 and TRBJ1-1, the full variable domain reads DSGVTQTPKHLITATGQRVTLRCSPRSGDLSVYWYQQSLDQGLQFLIQYYNGEERAKGNILERFSAQQFPDLHSELNLSSLELGDSALYFCASSVATGAEAFFGQGTRLTVV.

The chain links TRBV13 to TRBJ2-2; D unclear. CDR3 size: 14 residues. Trimming took off 7 bases at V and 1 base at J, with 10 bases between the two ends. Germline CDR1 reads PRHDT; CDR2 reads FYEKMQ (reference sequence). DNA of the CDR3: TGTGCCAGCACCCCCGGACGGAACACCGGGGAGCTGTTTTTT. Amino acids: CASTPGRNTGELFF.

The chain has TRBV12-5 and TRBJ1-1, with D unresolved. Trimming pared 7 bases from V and 1 base from J, leaving 7 bases between. Germline CDR1 and CDR2: LGHNT and FRNRAP. The CDR3 loop spans 12 amino acids. In DNA form, the CDR3 reads TGTGCTAGTGCCGAACAGAACACTGAAGCTTTCTTT. Its protein product is CASAEQNTEAFF.

The chain couples TRBV5-1 to TRBJ2-3, with 10 positions matching TRBD2. The CDR3 length is 16 residues. V was pared by 2 bases and J by 7 bases, with 10 bases of the junction left unmatched. The germline gives CDR1 SGHRS, CDR2 YFSETQ. CDR3 residues: CASSFRAGGQVNTQYF. For the CDR3, the DNA is TGCGCCAGCAGCTTTAGAGCGGGGGGGCAAGTTAATACGCAGTATTTT.

CDR3 sequence: CASTAPLEAFF. The CDR3 bases are TGTGCCAGCACCGCCCCCCTGGAAGCTTTCTTT. The chain combines TRBV28 with TRBJ1-1; D is unclear. Trimming left V 7 bases short and J 8 bases short, with 11 bases between. Germline CDR1 is MDHEN and CDR2 is SYDVKM. The CDR3 sequence is 11 residues long.